The TCR beta chain under discussion was sequenced for a study of CD8 T cells in Susac syndrome (dated by TCRdb to between 2018 and 2021). Regarding the complete study: Among the sequenced Susac syndrome patients, 5 or 6 had clinically active disease and 8 or 9 were in clinical remission. Whether CD8+ T cell activation and differentiation in Susac syndrome was antigen driven was tested using repertoire sequencing. At blood withdrawal, Susac syndrome patients were either therapy-naive, taking corticosteroids (in some cases with IVIg as well), or taking IVIg alone. Study-level results and caveats: The CD4+ T cell repertoire of patients with Susac syndrome showed no detectable clonal expansion. The study acknowledged that relatively few individuals were included in the TCR sequencing and HLA analysis.

The CDR3 goes from the cysteine to the phenylalanine over 16 residues. CDR3 DNA only is kept here, 48 bases in frame from base 1. The germline V gene (reference sequence) yields MNHNY for CDR1 and SVGAGI for CDR2. The germline V and J ends show losses of 2 bases and 2 bases respectively, and no gene match explains 9 bases of the junction. RNA was extracted using the RNeasy kit, and about 0.5 to 1 ug of the RNA was reverse transcribed with random hexamers. TCR beta CDR3 regions were amplified with the immunoSEQ multiplex PCR assay covering 54 Vbeta and 13 Jbeta segments. PCR amplification bias was corrected using a synthetic template baseline for primer optimization and computational correction. As for how the authors treated the data: Reads were annotated to V, D and J genes according to IMGT and were analyzed with immunoSEQ Analyzer, with only productive sequences retained. Clonality was calculated as one minus the Shannon entropy normalized by log2 of the number of productive unique sequences. For each patient and control, public and private clones were evaluated within the 100 most prevalent clones. Clones were defined as Susac-specific when absent from the healthy and MS cohorts, from approximately 1,100 published viral clones and from other ImmuneACCESS disease sequences. The public reads were run again by TCRdb, first through fastp at Q25 and then through MiXCR, and only productive beta chains were kept. Identical CDR3 protein sequences are pooled into one entry, listed with their most common genes and DNA. TCRdb, not the original authors, processed these V and J calls. The sample table contains 150,000 to 200,000 distinct CDR3 sequences; only one count was recorded for roughly nine tenths of them. The top ten constitute over 0.075% of the sample.

High-throughput TCR beta sequencing profiled peripheral blood CD8+ and CD4+ T cells from healthy donors, Susac syndrome patients and multiple sclerosis patients. The Susac syndrome patients fulfilled recently defined diagnostic criteria for either definite or probable disease. Bulk CD8+ and CD4+ T cells were purified by magnetic negative isolation, whereas CD8+ TEMRA cells were enriched by FACS. Blood was collected in EDTA tubes and processed within 24 hours, with PBMCs isolated through density gradient centrifugation. PBMCs intended for TCR sequencing were frozen in liquid nitrogen and were later thawed in a 37 degrees C water bath. The sorted or isolated CD4+, CD8+ and CD8+ TEMRA cells had a purity of 90% or higher. On this clonotype itself: This receptor's antigen is unknown. Within one base of it there is no much larger clone, and no base qualities were kept.

The sequenced material came from CD4+ T cells from PBMCs. The sequence links TRBV6-6 to TRBJ2-7, with 7 bases matching TRBD1. This sequence originates from a human donor with Susac syndrome. The nucleotides are TGTGCCAGCAGTTACCGTAGGGGGCAGGGTACCTACGAGCAGTACTTC. Translated, this is CASSYRRGQGTYEQYF.